Presented here are 25 T cell receptor beta chains from one specimen sequenced in a study of T cells in tuberculosis. Assay: immunoSEQ multiplex PCR; the TCRdb copy retains only in-frame clones and omits some. Among some 31,000 clones listed, less than 95% were seen once. This sample's time point: new active TB diagnosis, blood taken before or within 7 days of starting treatment. Sequenced here: PBMCs, sampled at tuberculosis diagnosis. Receptors were obtained from an adult with tuberculosis.

This CDR3 is CASRGPGLAGGVDTQYF. In nucleotides, the CDR3 is TGTGCCAGCAGGGGCCCGGGACTAGCGGGGGGCGTGGATACGCAGTATTTT. The chain carries TRBV11-2 and TRBJ2-3; 15 nucleotides line up with TRBD2. This CDR3 comprises 17 residues. The V gene end was trimmed by 6 bases and the J gene end by 6 bases; junction bases not matched to a gene: 10. Per the germline V gene, CDR1 is SGHAT and CDR2 is FQNNGV.

The count of this clone is one. V gene TRBV5-4 combines with J gene TRBJ1-2; D is perhaps TRBD1 (6 bases). There are 15 residues in the CDR3. Trimming left V 3 bases short and J 2 bases short, with 14 bases between. Germline CDR1 reads SGHNT; CDR2 reads YYREEE (reference sequence). CDR3 bases: TGTGCCAGCAGCTCACCGACAGGAAAGAACTATGGCTACACCTTC. It specifies CASSSPTGKNYGYTF. Complete variable domain (other parts from reference TRBV5-4 and TRBJ1-2): ETGVTQSPTHLIKTRGQQVTLRCSSQSGHNTVSWYQQALGQGPQFIFQYYREEENGRGNFPPRFSGLQFPNYSSELNVNALELDDSALYLCASSSPTGKNYGYTFGSGTRLTVV.

The CDR3 protein is CASSQDSDQGLGNQPQHF. CDR3 coding DNA: TGTGCCAGCAGCCAAGATTCGGATCAGGGGTTGGGCAATCAGCCCCAGCATTTT. V and J are TRBV4-2 and TRBJ1-5, with D maybe TRBD1 (6 bases). This CDR3 is 18 amino acids long. Trimming cost V 0 bases and J 2 bases, with 17 bases left between them. Germline CDR1 is LGHNA and CDR2 is YNFKEQ.

The V gene is TRBV7-9, the J gene TRBJ1-1; 11 bases are shared with TRBD1. CDR1 SEHNR and CDR2 FQNEAQ come from the germline V gene (reference sequence). This CDR3 spans 19 amino acids. Germline trimming cut 2 bases from V and 1 base from J; bases unmatched to any gene: 12. The CDR3 DNA reads TGTGCCAGCAGCTTAAGGGCGGACAGGGGGCCTCTCGGGAACACTGAAGCTTTCTTT. Its protein product is CASSLRADRGPLGNTEAFF.

The V gene is TRBV19, the J gene TRBJ2-7, with TRBD1 matching 10 bases. Germline V CDR1 and CDR2: LNHDA, SQIVND (reference sequence). The CDR3 has 15 amino acids. Germline trimming cut 3 bases from V and 5 bases from J; bases unmatched to any gene: 7. The CDR3 reads CASSIGDRGINEQYF. The DNA for the CDR3 is TGTGCCAGTAGTATTGGGGACAGGGGCATCAACGAGCAGTACTTC. Supplemented by reference TRBV19 and TRBJ2-7, the full variable domain reads DGGITQSPKYLFRKEGQNVTLSCEQNLNHDAMYWYRQDPGQGLRLIYYSQIVNDFQKGDIAEGYSVSREKKESFPLTVTSAQKNPTAFYLCASSIGDRGINEQYFGPGTRLTVT.

The chain couples TRBV6-6 to TRBJ2-7, with D maybe TRBD2 (7 bases). The CDR3 covers 14 residues. Per the germline V gene, CDR1 is MNHNY and CDR2 is SVGAGI (reference sequence). V dropped 6 bases and J dropped 5 bases, with 17 bases sitting between them. CDR3 sequence reads: CASRAPGGPNEQYF. The CDR3 DNA follows: TGTGCCAGCAGGGCCCCGGGGGGCCCTAACGAGCAGTACTTC.

This chain links TRBV4-2 with TRBJ2-1; D uncertain. Germline CDR1 LGHNA, CDR2 YNFKEQ. This CDR3 has 14 amino acids. Trimming took 2 bases from V and 10 from J, leaving 15 bases between them. The CDR3 reads CASSQSRGGTEQFF. CDR3 coding DNA: TGTGCCAGCAGCCAATCCCGCGGCGGAACCGAGCAGTTCTTC.

The CDR3 DNA is TGTGCCAGCAGCGTAGAGGGCCAGCGGGGGTTCGGTGATACGCAGTATTTT. Its translation: CASSVEGQRGFGDTQYF. The rearrangement links TRBV9 to TRBJ2-3, with 8 bases lining up with TRBD2. The CDR3 has 17 residues. In germline, CDR1 is SGDLS, CDR2 YYNGEE. The V gene end was trimmed by 0 bases and the J gene end by 6 bases; junction bases not matched to a gene: 12.

The chain couples TRBV10-2 to TRBJ1-5; D may be TRBD1 (6 bases). Germline V gives CDR1 WSHSY, CDR2 SAAADI. The CDR3 consists of 14 residues. Deletions cut 3 bases from V and 7 bases from J, with 13 bases between. The CDR3 bases are TGCGCCAGCAGTGAAGGGGGTTCGGGGCAGCCCCAGCATTTT. This translates into CASSEGGSGQPQHF.

This clone showed up just a few times. The V call is TRBV4-1, the J call TRBJ2-7, with a tentative D call TRBD2 (5 bases). V lost 4 bases, J lost 2 bases, and 9 bases lay in between. Germline CDR1 MGHRA, CDR2 YSYEKL. The CDR3 sequence is 13 residues long. The CDR3 reads CASSLGITYEQYF. CDR3 bases: TGCGCCAGCAGCCTCGGGATTACCTACGAGCAGTACTTC.

The J gene is TRBJ2-1, the V gene TRBV5-5; TRBD2 might be the D (7 bases). Between the trimmed V and J ends, which lost 1 base and 6 bases, there was a span of 17 bases. Germline CDR1 is SGHKS and CDR2 is YYEKEE (reference sequence). The CDR3 contains 16 residues. Here the CDR3 reads CASSLLLAGGRNEQFF. CDR3 nucleotide sequence: TGTGCCAGCAGCTTGCTATTAGCCGGGGGGCGCAATGAGCAGTTCTTC.

V is TRBV4-2 and J is TRBJ1-6; TRBD1 matches 8 bases. V was clipped by 3 bases and J by 10 bases; unmatched bases: 8. The CDR3 is 15 residues long. Germline values: CDR1 LGHNA, CDR2 YNFKEQ. CDR3 protein: CASSHGQGVRSPLHF. The CDR3 nucleotides are TGTGCCAGCAGCCACGGACAGGGAGTAAGATCACCCCTCCACTTT.

The chain couples TRBV27 to TRBJ2-3; D is perhaps TRBD2 (5 bases). V lost 6 bases to trimming and J lost 4 bases, with 11 bases between them. This CDR3 region has 13 residues. CDR1 is MNHEY, CDR2 SMNVEV, per germline (reference sequence). This chain's CDR3 is CASRPGGPDTQYF. CDR3 in DNA: TGTGCCAGCAGACCGGGCGGGCCAGATACGCAGTATTTT.

The V and J genes are TRBV4-1 and TRBJ1-1, with 7 bases that match TRBD1. From germline, CDR1 is MGHRA and CDR2 YSYEKL. Losses at the gene ends were 5 bases for V and 4 bases for J; bases not matched to a gene: 10. The CDR3 covers 15 residues. CDR3 amino acids: CASSETTGFGTEAFF. CDR3 sequence (DNA): TGCGCCAGCAGCGAAACGACAGGGTTCGGCACTGAAGCTTTCTTT.

The rearrangement uses TRBV6-5 and TRBJ1-2; 10 bases are shared with TRBD1. V lost 0 bases and J lost 4; bases outside the gene matches: 5. Germline-derived CDR1 and CDR2 are MNHEY and SVGAGI. CDR3 length: 16 amino acids. The CDR3, as DNA: TGTGCCAGCAGTTACTCCCGGACAGGGGGTACCTATGGCTACACCTTC. Translating it yields CASSYSRTGGTYGYTF.

This sequence joins TRBV2 and TRBJ1-1, with D possibly matching TRBD1 (6 bases). The CDR3 totals 15 residues. Trimming shortened V by 0 bases and J by 1 base, and 9 bases separated the two germline ends. Germline V gives CDR1 SNHLY, CDR2 FYNNEI. For the CDR3, the DNA is TGTGCCAGCAGTGAAGCTCAGGGGACGAACACTGAAGCTTTCTTT. Its protein product is CASSEAQGTNTEAFF.

This rearrangement joins TRBV5-1 to TRBJ1-5; 8 bases line up with TRBD1. Germline V gives CDR1 SGHRS, CDR2 YFSETQ. With 3 bases clipped from V and 4 bases from J, the junction kept 3 bases outside the gene matches. The CDR3 has 14 residues. The CDR3 reads CASSSRDRNQPQHF. The CDR3 DNA reads TGCGCCAGCAGCTCTCGGGACAGGAATCAGCCCCAGCATTTT. Drawing the rest from reference TRBV5-1 and TRBJ1-5, the complete variable domain is KAGVTQTPRYLIKTRGQQVTLSCSPISGHRSVSWYQQTPGQGLQFLFEYFSETQRNKGNFPGRFSGRQFSNSRSEMNVSTLELGDSALYLCASSSRDRNQPQHFGDGTRLSIL.

The chain is built from TRBV4-2 and TRBJ2-5; 9 bases map to TRBD2. Germline CDR1 is LGHNA and CDR2 is YNFKEQ. Germline trimming cut 0 bases from V and 4 bases from J; bases unmatched to any gene: 6. The CDR3 spans 16 residues. The CDR3 coding sequence is TGTGCCAGCAGCCAAGATGGGGCGGGGGGGCCAGAGACCCAGTACTTC. It specifies CASSQDGAGGPETQYF.

This rearrangement joins TRBV6-5 to TRBJ1-1; the D gene is possibly TRBD1 (5 bases). Trimming cost V 2 bases and J 3 bases, with 7 bases left between them. CDR3 size: 13 residues. The V gene's germline CDR1 is MNHEY and CDR2 SVGAGI. CDR3 nucleotide sequence: TGTGCCAGCAGTTACGAAGGGGACACTGAAGCTTTCTTT. Translation gives CASSYEGDTEAFF.

The gene calls are TRBV6-1 and TRBJ1-4, with no clear D. This CDR3 comprises 14 residues. CDR1 MNHNS and CDR2 SASEGT come from the germline V gene. V lost 11 bases and J lost 0, with 13 bases in between. For the CDR3, the DNA is TGTGCCTTGGCCCGACACCCAACTAATGAAAAACTGTTTTTT. Protein sequence: CALARHPTNEKLFF.

The V gene is TRBV25-1, the J gene TRBJ1-4; D not certain. Germline V CDR1 and CDR2: MGHDK, SYGVNS. The CDR3 is made up of 15 amino acids. Trimming pared 3 bases from V and 5 bases from J, leaving 13 bases between. CDR3 loop: CASSDTRSLNEKLFF. DNA for the CDR3: TGTGCCAGCAGTGATACGAGGTCACTAAATGAAAAACTGTTTTTT.

The chain has TRBV11-3 and TRBJ2-3, with D perhaps matching TRBD2 (6 bases). Germline values: CDR1 SGHNT, CDR2 YENEEA. V dropped 3 bases and J dropped 2 bases, with 24 bases sitting between them. The CDR3 runs to 19 residues. CDR3 residues: CASSFPEGGYSHLTDTQYF. The CDR3, as DNA: TGTGCCAGCAGCTTTCCCGAAGGAGGGTACAGCCACCTCACAGATACGCAGTATTTT.

The J gene is TRBJ2-7, the V gene TRBV5-1, with TRBD1 identical over 8 bases. The germline V gene has CDR1 SGHRS and CDR2 YFSETQ. The CDR3 spans 15 residues. V shed 0 bases, J shed 4 bases, and the junction held 6 bases outside the gene matches. CDR3 in amino acids: CASSLDGQGVYEQYF. The CDR3, as DNA: TGCGCCAGCAGCTTGGATGGACAGGGTGTTTACGAGCAGTACTTC.

This rearrangement joins TRBV9 to TRBJ2-3; 7 bases match TRBD1. The V and J ends lost 3 bases and 2 bases, in that order; junction bases with no gene match: 6. The CDR3 contains 15 residues. Germline CDR1 reads SGDLS; CDR2 reads YYNGEE. The CDR3 coding sequence is TGTGCCAGCAGCGCCCGACAGGGCCCCACAGATACGCAGTATTTT. It codes for CASSARQGPTDTQYF.

The V gene is TRBV28, the J gene TRBJ2-3, with 14 nucleotides matching TRBD2. CDR1 and CDR2 from the germline V gene are MDHEN and SYDVKM. The CDR3 is made up of 18 amino acids. J was trimmed by 5 bases and V by 0 bases; bases with no gene match: 7. The CDR3 here is CASSLWTFGLAGGDTQYF. The CDR3 DNA reads as TGTGCCAGCAGTTTATGGACCTTCGGACTAGCGGGGGGAGATACGCAGTATTTT.